This TCR beta chain was documented in a study of T cells in localized non-small cell lung cancer. Broader study findings: Adjacent lung had a median approximately 57 of the 100 largest tumor clones. Uninvolved nearby lung showed the greatest T cell clonality, exceeding that found in tumor. A single tumor region was sequenced, leaving heterogeneity possible.

Measured with immunoSEQ multiplex PCR; TCRdb has only the in-frame clones, and not every one. The sample includes over 55,000 clones, approximately 87% of them seen just once. CDR3 length: 14 residues. Trimming removed 2 bases from V and 2 bases from J, with 10 bases in between. From germline, CDR1 is LGHNA and CDR2 YNFKEQ. As concerns this clone: The antigen remains undetermined.

Sequenced here: peripheral blood, sampled before any cancer treatment. The chain combines TRBV4-2 with TRBJ2-7; D gene ambiguous. This TCR derives from a woman aged 35 to 69 with stage I lung adenocarcinoma. This CDR3 reads CASSQPQSPYEQYF. The CDR3 nucleotides read TGTGCCAGCAGCCAACCACAGTCCCCCTACGAGCAGTACTTC.